This T cell receptor beta chain was identified in a study of CD8 T cells in Susac syndrome. Study background: The Susac syndrome patients that were sequenced included more than 5 with active disease and under ten in remission.

Diagnostic criteria for definite or probable disease, in their recently defined form, were met by the patients with Susac syndrome. Random hexamers were used to reverse transcribe roughly 0.45 to 1 ug of RNA. TCR beta CDR3 was amplified by immunoSEQ multiplex PCR. This amplification extended across 54 Vbeta and 13 Jbeta segments. TCRdb re-analysed the immunoSEQ multiplex PCR reads in MiXCR, keeping a single row per CDR3 protein. The sample consists of tens of thousands of distinct CDR3 sequences, over 90% of them appearing once. Looked up from germline, CDR1 is LNHDA and CDR2 is SQIVND (reference sequence). Trimming removed 3 bases at V and 1 base at J, with 10 bases between. The CDR3 has 14 amino acids.

The chain uses TRBV19 and TRBJ2-7; tentatively, D is TRBD2 (6 bases). The specimen sequenced was CD8+ T cells from PBMCs. The source of this sequence is a human donor with Susac syndrome. CDR3 DNA: TGTGCCAGTAGTATGGTCGGGGGTTCCTACGAGCAGTACTTC. Translating it yields CASSMVGGSYEQYF.